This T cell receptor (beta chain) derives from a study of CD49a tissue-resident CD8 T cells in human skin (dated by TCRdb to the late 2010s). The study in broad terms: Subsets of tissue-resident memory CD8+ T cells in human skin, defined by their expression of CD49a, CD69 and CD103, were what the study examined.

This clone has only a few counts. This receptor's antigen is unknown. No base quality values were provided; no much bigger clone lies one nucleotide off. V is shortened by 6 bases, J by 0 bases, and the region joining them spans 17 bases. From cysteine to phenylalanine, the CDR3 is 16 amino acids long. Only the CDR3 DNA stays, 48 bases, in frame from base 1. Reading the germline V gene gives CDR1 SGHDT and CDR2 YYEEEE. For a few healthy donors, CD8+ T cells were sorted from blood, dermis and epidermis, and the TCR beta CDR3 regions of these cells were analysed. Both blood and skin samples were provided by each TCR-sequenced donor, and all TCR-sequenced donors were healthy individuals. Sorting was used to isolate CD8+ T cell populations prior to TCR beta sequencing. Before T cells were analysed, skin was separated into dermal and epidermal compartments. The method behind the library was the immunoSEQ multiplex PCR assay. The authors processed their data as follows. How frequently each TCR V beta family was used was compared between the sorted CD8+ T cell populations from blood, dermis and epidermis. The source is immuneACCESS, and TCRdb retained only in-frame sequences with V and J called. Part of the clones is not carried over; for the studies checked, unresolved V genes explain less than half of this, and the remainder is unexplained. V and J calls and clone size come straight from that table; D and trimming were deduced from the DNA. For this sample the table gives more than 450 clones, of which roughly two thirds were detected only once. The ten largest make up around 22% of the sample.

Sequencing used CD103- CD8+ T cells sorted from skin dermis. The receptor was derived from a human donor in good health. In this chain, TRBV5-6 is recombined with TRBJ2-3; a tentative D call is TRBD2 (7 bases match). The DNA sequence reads TGTGCCAGCATCCCGACAGAGGGGGGGAGCACAGATACGCAGTATTTT. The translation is CASIPTEGGSTDTQYF.